These T cell receptor beta chains were read from a single sample in a study of T-cell reconstitution after alpha-beta-depleted transplantation in children. One entry per CDR3 protein results from TCRdb running MiXCR on the PCR reads. The sample carries 350,000 to 400,000 distinct CDR3 sequences, roughly 13% recorded once. Here the sequenced sample was PBMCs, taken from the stem cell graft. These receptor sequences come from a human donor who donated a stem cell graft to a child with Fanconi anemia. CDR3s include the opening cysteine and the closing phenylalanine or tryptophan. Each record gives: V gene, D gene, clone size, J gene, CDR3 protein, CDR3 DNA. A D gene is named only where the DNA matches it firmly. Where a row states a size, it is once, few, many or the class of an expanded clone; other rows omit it.

>TRBV19|-|-|TRBJ2-3
CASSMATGPDTQYF
TGTGCCAGTAGTATGGCGACGGGCCCAGATACGCAGTATTTT
>TRBV4-3|-|many|TRBJ1-1
CASSLRGPTEAFF
TGCGCCAGCAGCCTAAGAGGGCCCACTGAAGCTTTCTTT
>TRBV4-2|-|many|TRBJ2-3
CASSLTGGPYTDTQYF
TGTGCCAGCAGCCTGACCGGGGGGCCCTACACAGATACGCAGTATTTT
>TRBV7-2|TRBD1|many|TRBJ1-2
CASSLTGAVGYTF
TGTGCCAGCAGCTTGACAGGGGCCGTTGGCTACACCTTC
>TRBV6-5|-|many|TRBJ1-4
CASSYSKGNSNEKLFF
TGTGCCAGCAGTTACTCTAAGGGCAACTCTAATGAAAAACTGTTTTTT
>TRBV20-1|-|-|TRBJ2-3
CSARPGGSATDTQYF
TGCAGTGCGCGTCCCGGGGGATCAGCGACAGATACGCAGTATTTT
>TRBV7-9|-|many|TRBJ1-4
CASSSSGREKLFF
TGTGCCAGCAGCTCATCGGGACGCGAAAAACTGTTTTTT
>TRBV7-2|-|many|TRBJ2-1
CASSPDRSSYNEQFF
TGTGCCAGCAGCCCCGACAGGAGCTCCTACAATGAGCAGTTCTTC
>TRBV20-1|-|-|TRBJ2-4
CSAAPGPPAKNIQYF
TGCAGTGCTGCTCCGGGACCTCCAGCCAAAAACATTCAGTACTTC
>TRBV5-1|-|few|TRBJ1-2
CATADIGVNGYTF
TGCGCCACCGCAGATATAGGGGTAAATGGCTACACCTTC
>TRBV12-3/TRBV12-4|-|few|TRBJ1-1
CASGSSATEAFF
TGTGCCAGCGGAAGCTCAGCCACTGAAGCTTTCTTT